A single sample gave rise to the 32 T cell receptor beta chains below, sequenced in a study of CD8 T cells in ankylosing spondylitis. General study results and limits: Within ankylosing spondylitis blood, a TCR beta motif made up of several highly homologous variants appeared to be characteristic.

MiXCR was run by TCRdb on the 5' RACE reads, yielding one entry per CDR3 protein. Seen here are about 510,000 distinct CDR3 sequences, 5.3% observed once, and the top ten hold approximately 3.5%. No antigens are known for them. Sequencing input: blood, either unsorted or a sorted T cell fraction (not recorded which). These TCRs come from a male donor with ankylosing spondylitis.

This clonotype was found many times. The rearrangement links TRBV29-1 to TRBJ1-1; D may be TRBD1 (5 bases). This CDR3 region has 13 residues. The germline V gene has CDR1 SQVTM and CDR2 ANQGSEA. V was trimmed by 7 bases and J by 11 bases, leaving 23 bases between them. CDR3 region: CSAPGGGAGEAFF. CDR3 nucleotide sequence: TGCAGCGCCCCTGGTGGGGGAGCCGGGGAGGCTTTCTTT.

This clonotype was seen at least ten times. V is TRBV20-1 and J is TRBJ2-3; 9 positions match TRBD1. CDR3 size: 13 residues. With V trimmed by 5 bases and J by 7 bases, 7 bases remained unmatched. CDR1 and CDR2 from the germline V gene are DFQATT and SNEGSKA (reference sequence). CDR3 in amino acids: CSAPGQGFYTQYF. In nucleotides, the CDR3 is TGCAGTGCTCCGGGACAGGGATTTTATACGCAGTATTTT.

This clonotype was seen at least ten times. J is TRBJ2-7 and V is TRBV7-9, with 13 bases fitting TRBD2. J was trimmed by 5 bases and V by 5 bases; bases with no gene match: 6. CDR1 is SEHNR, CDR2 FQNEAQ, per germline (reference sequence). CDR3 length: 15 residues. The CDR3 DNA follows: TGTGCCAGCAGCCAGGGACTAGCGGGGAGTCACGAGCAGTACTTC. It yields the protein CASSQGLAGSHEQYF.

Many counts were recorded for this clonotype. The rearrangement uses TRBV20-1 and TRBJ1-6; the D is unclear. The length of the CDR3 is 12 residues. The V and J ends lost 2 bases and 5 bases respectively, with 4 bases between them. Germline V gene lookup returns CDR1 DFQATT and CDR2 SNEGSKA (reference sequence). The CDR3 protein is CSARLHNSPLHF. The DNA for the CDR3 is TGCAGTGCTAGACTCCATAATTCACCCCTCCACTTT.

This clonotype has a handful of counts. The J gene is TRBJ1-5, the V gene TRBV18; 8 positions match TRBD1. CDR1 and CDR2 from the germline V gene are KGHSH and LQKENI. The CDR3 runs to 17 residues. Trimming removed 3 bases from V and 3 bases from J; junction bases left unmatched: 10. This CDR3 is CASSPKRGTGDNQPQHF. DNA of the CDR3: TGTGCCAGCTCACCCAAAAGGGGGACAGGAGACAATCAGCCCCAGCATTTT.

This clonotype was detected many times. The CDR3 is CASSGTGTGGHEFF. The CDR3 DNA is TGTGCCAGCAGCGGGACCGGGACAGGGGGCCACGAGTTCTTC. This chain links TRBV5-5 with TRBJ2-1; 12 positions match TRBD1. This CDR3 region has 14 residues. CDR1 and CDR2 (germline): SGHKS, YYEKEE (reference sequence). Trimming at V came to 4 bases and at J to 14 bases, leaving 10 bases not matched to a gene.

There are many counts of this clonotype. V is TRBV4-2 and J is TRBJ2-3, with TRBD1 as a possible D gene (6 bases). CDR3 size: 16 residues. V was cut by 4 bases and J by 0 bases, with 14 bases left in between. CDR1 and CDR2 from the germline V gene are LGHNA and YNFKEQ. The CDR3 protein is CASSPTGFTSTDTQYF. As DNA, the CDR3 is TGTGCCAGCAGCCCTACAGGGTTCACTAGCACAGATACGCAGTATTTT.

CDR3 protein: CASSFGAGAKLSYEQYF. CDR3 DNA sequence: TGCGCCAGCAGCTTTGGGGCAGGGGCCAAACTTTCCTACGAGCAGTACTTC. V usage is TRBV5-1 and J usage is TRBJ2-7; TRBD1 might be the D (6 bases). The CDR3 is 17 residues long. Germline CDR1 reads SGHRS; CDR2 reads YFSETQ. The ends were cut back, 2 bases at V and 1 base at J, with 19 bases in the middle.

This clonotype has a count of ten or more. The chain carries TRBV7-8 and TRBJ2-3; 7 bases align to TRBD2. The V and J ends lost 4 bases and 5 bases, in that order; junction bases with no gene match: 0. The germline CDR1 and CDR2 sequences are SGHVS and FQNEAQ. This CDR3 is 12 amino acids long. Here the CDR3 DNA reads TGTGCCAGCAGCTGGGGGGGAGATACGCAGTATTTT. It specifies CASSWGGDTQYF.

In its sample, this clonotype was seen many times. V usage is TRBV5-6 and J usage is TRBJ2-3; 10 positions match TRBD1. The germline V gene encodes CDR1 SGHDT and CDR2 YYEEEE. The CDR3 has 15 amino acids. V dropped 4 bases and J dropped 4; count of bases not matched to a gene: 6. As DNA, the CDR3 is TGTGCCAGCAGCCGGGACAGGGGAGCATCAGATACGCAGTATTTT. Translating it yields CASSRDRGASDTQYF.

In this sample, this clonotype turned up many times. The chain has TRBV4-2 and TRBJ2-7, with D perhaps matching TRBD1 (5 bases). In germline, CDR1 is LGHNA, CDR2 YNFKEQ. V dropped 3 bases and J dropped 5 bases, with 11 bases sitting between them. This CDR3 region has 13 residues. The CDR3 loop reads CASSQPLGDEQYF. The CDR3 DNA reads TGTGCCAGCAGCCAGCCCTTAGGGGACGAGCAGTACTTC.

This clonotype showed up many times. This CDR3 reads CASSRLGRDAWMGNEQFF. For the CDR3, the DNA is TGTGCCAGCAGCCGGTTGGGGAGGGACGCCTGGATGGGCAATGAGCAGTTCTTC. This chain connects TRBV4-2 to TRBJ2-1, with 7 bases aligning to TRBD2. The germline CDR1 and CDR2 sequences are LGHNA and YNFKEQ. There are 18 residues in the CDR3. The V and J ends lost 4 bases and 6 bases, in that order; junction bases with no gene match: 18.

J is TRBJ2-3 and V is TRBV5-1; 7 nucleotides agree with TRBD1. CDR1 is SGHRS and CDR2 is YFSETQ in the germline V gene. The CDR3 runs 14 residues. V shed 2 bases and J 4 bases; nucleotides not matched to a gene: 4. DNA for the CDR3: TGCGCCAGCAGCTTAGAGGGGGCATCAGATACGCAGTATTTT. It encodes CASSLEGASDTQYF.

This clonotype was picked up many times. The chain links TRBV5-1 to TRBJ2-7; tentative D call: TRBD1 (6 bases). V gave up 0 bases and J gave up 3 bases, with 10 bases separating them. Per the germline V gene, CDR1 is SGHRS and CDR2 is YFSETQ. This CDR3 comprises 14 residues. Here the CDR3 DNA reads TGCGCCAGCAGCTTGGACAGGGTATACTACGAGCAGTACTTC. Translating it yields CASSLDRVYYEQYF.

This clonotype was counted at least ten times. Here the CDR3 reads CSVEPSGSYNEQFF. The DNA of the CDR3 is TGCAGCGTTGAACCTAGCGGCTCCTACAATGAGCAGTTCTTC. The rearrangement uses TRBV29-1 and TRBJ2-1, with 7 bases aligning to TRBD2. Germline V lookup: CDR1 SQVTM, CDR2 ANQGSEA. The trim removed 2 bases at V and 0 bases at J, leaving 1 base unmatched. The CDR3 length is 14 residues.

This clonotype was observed at least ten times. The chain recombines TRBV29-1 with TRBJ2-2; D possibly corresponds to TRBD1 (5 bases). The CDR3 is 14 amino acids. The germline gives CDR1 SQVTM, CDR2 ANQGSEA. Trimming removed 2 bases at V and 7 bases at J, with 14 bases between. The CDR3: CSVERQGPVGELFF. As DNA, the CDR3 is TGCAGCGTTGAAAGGCAGGGCCCAGTCGGGGAGCTGTTTTTT.

The CDR3 sequence: CASSLGGADQETQYF. The CDR3 DNA is TGTGCCAGCAGCTTAGGTGGGGCAGACCAAGAGACCCAGTACTTC. The chain carries TRBV7-9 and TRBJ2-5; tentatively, D is TRBD1 (5 bases). This CDR3 is built from 15 residues. Germline lookup yields CDR1 SEHNR and CDR2 FQNEAQ (reference sequence). With 1 base removed from V and 0 bases from J, the gap between germline ends came to 9 bases.

This sequence joins TRBV20-1 and TRBJ2-3, with D perhaps assigned TRBD1 or TRBD2 (5 bases each). There are 19 residues in the CDR3. V was shortened by 0 bases and J by 1 base, with 23 bases between the two germline ends. From germline, CDR1 is DFQATT and CDR2 SNEGSKA (reference sequence). As DNA, the CDR3 is TGCAGTGCTAGAGATTGGGGCGCCCGAGGGAGAATTGGCACAGATACGCAGTATTTT. This gives the protein CSARDWGARGRIGTDTQYF.

Ten or more counts support this clonotype. DNA for the CDR3: TGCGCCAGCAGCCAAGTTGGGCTGGGTTCAGATACGCAGTATTTT. Amino acid sequence: CASSQVGLGSDTQYF. This chain uses TRBV4-1 with TRBJ2-3; no firm D call. The CDR3 sequence is 15 residues long. Germline V gene data show CDR1 as MGHRA and CDR2 as YSYEKL. Trimming shortened V by 1 base and J by 4 bases, and 12 bases separated the two germline ends.

This clonotype was picked up many times. The J gene is TRBJ2-7, the V gene TRBV10-1; no firm D call. This CDR3 has 13 residues. Germline V gives CDR1 WNHNN, CDR2 SYGVQD (reference sequence). Trimming took 3 bases from V and 2 from J, leaving 8 bases between them. For the CDR3, the DNA is TGCGCCAGCAGTGAAAGGGTTACCTACGAGCAGTACTTC. Amino acid sequence: CASSERVTYEQYF.

This clonotype was counted ten times or more. The V gene is TRBV20-1, the J gene TRBJ2-7, with a tentative D call TRBD2 (5 bases). This CDR3 region has 12 residues. Trimming removed 0 bases at V and 6 bases at J, with 9 bases between. CDR1 and CDR2 from the germline V gene are DFQATT and SNEGSKA (reference sequence). CDR3 sequence reads: CSARDGLPEQYF. CDR3 sequence (DNA): TGCAGTGCTAGAGATGGACTGCCCGAGCAGTACTTC.

This clonotype was counted at least ten times. V and J are TRBV4-1 and TRBJ1-4; perhaps TRBD1 as D (6 bases). Trimming removed 0 bases from V and 3 bases from J, with 14 bases in between. This CDR3 has 17 residues. Germline assignment: CDR1 MGHRA and CDR2 YSYEKL. The CDR3 DNA reads TGCGCCAGCAGCCAAGATCAATTGCAGGGGTCTAATGAAAAACTGTTTTTT. The encoded protein is CASSQDQLQGSNEKLFF.

The sample holds many counts of this clonotype. V is TRBV12-3 or TRBV12-4 and J is TRBJ1-1; possible D gene TRBD1, 5 bases. The CDR3 spans 15 residues. The ends were cut back, 1 base at V and 4 bases at J, with 13 bases in the middle. The CDR3 is CASSLGQGWATEAFF. The CDR3 nucleotides are TGTGCCAGCAGTTTAGGGCAGGGTTGGGCCACTGAAGCTTTCTTT.

Ten or more counts support this clonotype. The chain couples TRBV7-6 to TRBJ1-1; the D is unclear. Trimming took 5 bases from V and 0 from J, leaving 13 bases between them. The CDR3 is 15 residues long. CDR1 is SGHVS, CDR2 FNYEAQ, per germline. CDR3 loop: CASSTRPAMNTEAFF. The CDR3 nucleotides read TGTGCCAGCAGCACGCGACCGGCGATGAACACTGAAGCTTTCTTT.

There are many counts of this clonotype. The chain is built from TRBV7-8 and TRBJ2-5; TRBD2 matches at 7 bases. The V and J ends lost 5 bases and 5 bases, in that order; junction bases with no gene match: 8. The CDR3 sequence is 14 residues long. Germline CDR1 reads SGHVS; CDR2 reads FQNEAQ. The DNA for the CDR3 is TGTGCCAGCAGCCAGGACTCGCGGGGGGAGACCCAGTACTTC. Amino acids: CASSQDSRGETQYF.

This clonotype has only a few counts. The chain recombines TRBV20-1 with TRBJ2-5; 10 positions match TRBD2. Per the germline V gene, CDR1 is DFQATT and CDR2 is SNEGSKA (reference sequence). The CDR3 loop spans 15 amino acids. Losses at the gene ends were 1 base for V and 5 bases for J; bases not matched to a gene: 7. Written as DNA, the CDR3 is TGCAGTGCTAGAGTAAGGCCTAGCGGGAGTGAGACCCAGTACTTC. This sequence encodes CSARVRPSGSETQYF.

There are many counts of this clonotype. J is TRBJ2-1 and V is TRBV20-1; D not resolved. CDR1 and CDR2 (germline): DFQATT, SNEGSKA (reference sequence). V was shortened by 3 bases and J by 4 bases, with 10 bases between the two germline ends. The CDR3 runs to 13 residues. The CDR3 coding sequence is TGCAGTGCTAGTTCTTCTGTTTACAATGAGCAGTTCTTC. Amino acid sequence: CSASSSVYNEQFF.

Many counts were recorded for this clonotype. The chain joins TRBV7-9 to TRBJ1-2; D is perhaps TRBD1 (5 bases). V was trimmed by 4 bases and J by 1 base, leaving 7 bases between them. CDR3 length: 13 residues. The germline V gene has CDR1 SEHNR and CDR2 FQNEAQ (reference sequence). The CDR3 sequence is CASSWGSNYGYTF. In nucleotides, the CDR3 is TGTGCCAGCAGCTGGGGCAGTAACTATGGCTACACCTTC.

This clonotype was observed at least ten times. The gene calls are TRBV11-2 and TRBJ2-3, with 9 bases aligning to TRBD2. CDR3 length: 18 amino acids. Germline CDR1 reads SGHAT; CDR2 reads FQNNGV. Trimming took 5 bases from V and 7 from J; bases not matched to a gene: 19. The CDR3 reads CASSPRGARSGSINTQYF. In DNA form, the CDR3 reads TGTGCCAGCAGCCCCCGAGGAGCCCGTAGCGGGAGTATTAATACGCAGTATTTT.

In this sample, this clonotype turned up many times. The chain joins TRBV7-8 to TRBJ1-2; weak D call: TRBD1 (5 bases). V shed 2 bases and J shed 6 bases, with 10 bases lying between them. Germline V gene sequence: CDR1 SGHVS, CDR2 FQNEAQ. CDR3 length: 13 residues. This CDR3 reads CASSLPRAHGYTF. CDR3 DNA sequence: TGTGCCAGCAGCTTACCCAGGGCACATGGCTACACCTTC.

V and J are TRBV5-1 and TRBJ2-5, with 11 bases matching TRBD1. Unmatched junction bases numbered 8, after V lost 3 bases and J lost 7 bases. The length of the CDR3 is 15 residues. Looked up from germline, CDR1 is SGHRS and CDR2 is YFSETQ. The DNA of the CDR3 is TGCGCCAGCAGCTCTGGACAGGGGGCCGGAGGGACCCAGTACTTC. It encodes CASSSGQGAGGTQYF.

CDR3 bases: TGTGCCAGCAGTCCCGGGACCGGGACTCCTTCGTTCTTC. Encoded protein: CASSPGTGTPSFF. J is TRBJ2-1 and V is TRBV27, with a tentative D call TRBD2 (6 bases). CDR1 and CDR2 (germline): MNHEY, SMNVEV (reference sequence). V gave up 5 bases and J gave up 15 bases, with 20 bases separating them. The CDR3 runs to 13 residues.